The entry below gives a single TCR beta chain sequence along with its context. PCR used 60 Vbeta primers and 13 Jbeta primers. Assay used: immunoSEQ multiplex PCR; TCRdb lists only in-frame clones, some missing. This sample has 220,000 or so clones, with 65% to 80% found just once. The CDR3 consists of 15 residues. V lost 1 base, J lost 0 bases, and 8 bases lay in between. Germline V lookup: CDR1 SGHNT, CDR2 YYREEE (reference sequence). The data derive from a study of cytomegalovirus exposure and HLA in healthy donors. The overall study: An earlier analysis identified 100 million to 130 million unique TCR beta sequences in 170 million or so T cells.

Sequencing input: PBMCs. This chain links TRBV5-4 with TRBJ2-1; D may be TRBD2 (5 bases). The source of this sequence is a man aged 45-65 years in good health and CMV-seronegative. The CDR3 coding sequence is TGTGCCAGCAGCTTGTTGGGGAGCTCCTACAATGAGCAGTTCTTC. Protein product: CASSLLGSSYNEQFF.